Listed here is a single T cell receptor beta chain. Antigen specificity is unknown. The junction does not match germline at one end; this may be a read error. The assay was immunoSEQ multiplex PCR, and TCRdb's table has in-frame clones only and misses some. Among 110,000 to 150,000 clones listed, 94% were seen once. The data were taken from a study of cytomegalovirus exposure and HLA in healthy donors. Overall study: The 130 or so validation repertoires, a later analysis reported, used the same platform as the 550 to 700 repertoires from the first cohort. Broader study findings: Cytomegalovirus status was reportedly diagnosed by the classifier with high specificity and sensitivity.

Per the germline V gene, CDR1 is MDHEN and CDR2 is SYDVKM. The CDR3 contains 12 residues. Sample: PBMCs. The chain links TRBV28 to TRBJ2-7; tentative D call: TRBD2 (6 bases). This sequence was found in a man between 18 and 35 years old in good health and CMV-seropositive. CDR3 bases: TGTGCCAGCAGGACGGCGGGAACGATCAAAGCCTTC. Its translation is CASRTAGTIKAF.